Sequencing of this T cell receptor (beta chain) was carried out in a study of T cells in Graves' hyperthyroidism and ophthalmopathy. Broader study findings: Most thyroid clonotypes expanded above 0.001 appeared in blood too.

Uncontrolled infection, other autoimmune disease, pregnancy and lactation each barred patients from inclusion. Fresh 10 ml peripheral blood yielded PBMCs. CDR1 SGHAT and CDR2 FQNNGV come from the germline V gene. The CDR3 totals 14 residues. The V end was cut by 3 bases, the J end by 4 bases, with 12 bases between. This clonotype has at least ten counts. Its antigen is unidentified. Authors of the study amplified TCR beta CDR3 regions from RNA transcripts. First-round RT-PCR of the TCR CDR3 relied on the HTBI primer set. From the multiplex PCR reads, TCRdb called clonotypes with MiXCR, one entry per CDR3 protein. The table records about 600,000 distinct CDR3 sequences, around 15% of them present only once.

The rearrangement links TRBV11-2 to TRBJ1-1; D unresolved. The sequenced sample consisted of blood. This TCR derives from a woman aged 40 to 50 with Graves' ophthalmopathy. CDR3 amino acids: CASSFEEGGTEAFF. CDR3 nucleotide sequence: TGTGCCAGCAGCTTCGAGGAGGGCGGCACTGAAGCTTTCTTT.